The clone carrying this TCR beta chain occurred a few times. The PCR ran on 60 Vbeta and 13 Jbeta primers. Sequencing used immunoSEQ multiplex PCR; TCRdb keeps in-frame clones, though not all of them. The sample lists about 170,000 clones; about 82% were seen once. This entry comes from a study of cytomegalovirus exposure and HLA in healthy donors. For the study at large: Unique TCR beta sequences numbering some 110 million came from 190 million or so T cells in an earlier analysis. When about 400 donors were genotyped, about 80% of them were found to fall in the Caucasian-associated ancestry cluster.

The V gene's germline CDR1 is MDHEN and CDR2 SYDVKM. The CDR3 consists of 12 residues. Between the trimmed V and J ends, which lost 7 bases and 3 bases, there was a span of 7 bases. The source of this sequence is a woman aged 18-29 years in good health and CMV-seronegative. The chain couples TRBV28 to TRBJ2-4; D is uncertain. The sequenced sample consisted of PBMCs. CDR3 residues: CASNSGKNIQYF. In DNA form, the CDR3 reads TGTGCCAGCAACAGTGGCAAAAACATTCAGTACTTC. The full variable domain, with the rest looked up from reference TRBV28 and TRBJ2-4, is DVKVTQSSRYLVKRTGEKVFLECVQDMDHENMFWYRQDPGLGLRLIYFSYDVKMKEKGDIPEGYSVSREKKERFSLILESASTNQTSMYLCASNSGKNIQYFGAGTRLSVL.